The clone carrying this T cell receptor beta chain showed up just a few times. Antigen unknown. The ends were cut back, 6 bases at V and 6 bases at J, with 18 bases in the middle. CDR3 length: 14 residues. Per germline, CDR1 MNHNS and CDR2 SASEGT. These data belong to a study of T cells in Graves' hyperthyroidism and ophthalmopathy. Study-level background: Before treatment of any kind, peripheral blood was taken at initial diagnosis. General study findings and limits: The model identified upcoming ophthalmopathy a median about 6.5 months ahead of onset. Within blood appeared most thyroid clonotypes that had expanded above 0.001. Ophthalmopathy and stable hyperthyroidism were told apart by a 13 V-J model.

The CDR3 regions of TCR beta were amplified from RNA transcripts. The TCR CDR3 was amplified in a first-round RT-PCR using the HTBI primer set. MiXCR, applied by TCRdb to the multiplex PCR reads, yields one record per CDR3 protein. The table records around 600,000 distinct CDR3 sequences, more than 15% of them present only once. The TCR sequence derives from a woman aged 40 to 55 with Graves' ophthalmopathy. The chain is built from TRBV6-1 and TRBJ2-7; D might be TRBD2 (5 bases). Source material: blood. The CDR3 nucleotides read TGTGCCAGCAGAACCACGGAAGCGGCGATCGAGCAGTACTTC. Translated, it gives CASRTTEAAIEQYF.